The rows below give T cell receptor beta chains drawn from one sample of a study of T cells in Graves' hyperthyroidism and ophthalmopathy. A single record per CDR3 protein comes from TCRdb applying MiXCR to the multiplex PCR reads. The table includes approximately 700,000 distinct CDR3 sequences, about 45% detected once. The sample comprised peripheral blood or thyroid tissue (not recorded which). The receptors derive from an adult man with Graves' disease, either hyperthyroidism or ophthalmopathy (not recorded which). Both conserved end residues are part of each CDR3. The order of the fields is V gene, clone size, CDR3 protein. Rows may omit the clone size; those that give it use once, few, many or a size class.

V: TRBV7-9
size: few
CDR3: CASSPIPDYGYTF

V: TRBV20-1
size: .
CDR3: CSARDASGATGGLSKLFF

V: TRBV2
size: .
CDR3: CASSAGRDYGYTF

V: TRBV2
size: .
CDR3: CASSEQGAGYTF

V: TRBV20-1
size: many
CDR3: CSALRGDEQYF

V: TRBV18
size: few
CDR3: CASSPNSVNTEAFF

V: TRBV5-8
size: .
CDR3: CASSFAGRGNTIYF

V: TRBV15
size: many
CDR3: CATSSEGAINQPQHF

V: TRBV11-2
size: few
CDR3: CASSLVSTANYGYTF

V: TRBV5-8
size: few
CDR3: CASSHGLASEQYF

V: TRBV7-8
size: .
CDR3: CASSPFSPPEGEQYF

V: TRBV2
size: .
CDR3: CASSEGGDISNQPQHF

V: TRBV15
size: many
CDR3: CATSRAPGAGDYGYTF

V: TRBV29-1
size: .
CDR3: CAWRPDSSEAFF

V: TRBV7-8
size: .
CDR3: CASSLAIGNSPLHF

V: TRBV29-1
size: .
CDR3: CSTRGDYGYTF

V: TRBV2
size: many
CDR3: CASRALGQGLQAFF

V: TRBV15
size: many
CDR3: CATSRDRVATNEKLFF

V: TRBV20-1
size: .
CDR3: CSAKDLHRGNTEAFF

V: TRBV5-1
size: few
CDR3: CASIVDSMNTEAFF

V: TRBV2
size: .
CDR3: CATSKGQAHNQPQHF

V: TRBV6-5
size: .
CDR3: CASSRDRVVEETQYF

V: TRBV9
size: once
CDR3: CASSVGEGTVEHF

V: TRBV7-3
size: .
CDR3: CASSFEGGGEAFF

V: TRBV4-2
size: .
CDR3: CASSQVGQGATEAFF

V: TRBV2
size: few
CDR3: CASSPERADYGYTF

V: TRBV7-8
size: .
CDR3: CASSEYGGSLSPLHF

V: TRBV24-1
size: many
CDR3: CATSDPDRSNSPLHF

V: TRBV2
size: .
CDR3: CASSEAGVRSPLHF

V: TRBV10-3
size: many
CDR3: CAISDPGDEKLFF

V: TRBV7-9
size: once
CDR3: CASSPSDPYF

V: TRBV25-1
size: once
CDR3: CASSQAGAGVNSPLHF

V: TRBV15
size: many
CDR3: CATSREAGGDGYTF

V: TRBV24-1
size: once
CDR3: CATSDSAGGSNYGYTF

V: TRBV20-1
size: .
CDR3: CSARDPRGGYTF

V: TRBV5-6
size: .
CDR3: CASSYRDRLLQPQHF

V: TRBV20-1
size: once
CDR3: CSARATGANVLTF

V: TRBV6-5
size: many
CDR3: CASSSPRGAQETQYF

V: TRBV25-1
size: many
CDR3: CASGELVSGQYF

V: TRBV5-1
size: few
CDR3: CASSRGAADANYGYTF